Shown below are 25 T cell receptor beta chains from a single sample sequenced in a study of technical replicates of blood from several donors. Sequenced by immunoSEQ multiplex PCR; TCRdb stores in-frame clones only, minus some. This sample has around 85,000 clones; 94% occur once, and the top ten carry less than 0.3%. Input material: T cells isolated from PBMCs. The source is a human donor in good health.

A single count supports this clone. V is TRBV6-1 and J is TRBJ1-2; D unresolved. This CDR3 region has 13 residues. Trimming removed 6 bases from V and 4 bases from J, with 12 bases in between. In germline, CDR1 is MNHNS, CDR2 SASEGT. DNA of the CDR3: TGTGCCAGCAGCCCAGCGGGTGGCTATGGCTACACCTTC. The encoded protein is CASSPAGGYGYTF.

This sequence joins TRBV4-1 and TRBJ2-7, with TRBD2 as a possible D gene (6 bases). The CDR3 is 15 amino acids. Germline V gene sequence: CDR1 MGHRA, CDR2 YSYEKL. Between the trimmed V and J ends, which lost 2 bases and 5 bases, there was a span of 16 bases. The CDR3 protein is CASSQLPGGKDEQYF. In nucleotides, the CDR3 is TGCGCCAGCAGCCAACTCCCCGGGGGAAAGGACGAGCAGTACTTC.

The chain has TRBV5-1 and TRBJ2-5, with 11 bases aligning to TRBD2. This CDR3 is 14 amino acids long. The V and J ends lost 4 bases and 2 bases, in that order; junction bases with no gene match: 1. Germline CDR1 SGHRS, CDR2 YFSETQ. The CDR3 region is CASSVAGGQETQYF. CDR3 DNA: TGCGCCAGCAGCGTAGCGGGGGGGCAAGAGACCCAGTACTTC.

The V gene is TRBV27, the J gene TRBJ1-1, with D unclear. There are 14 residues in the CDR3. V lost 1 base and J 0 bases, leaving 6 bases between the germline ends. From germline, CDR1 is MNHEY and CDR2 SMNVEV (reference sequence). Here the CDR3 DNA reads TGTGCCAGCAGTTTATTGGCACTGAACACTGAAGCTTTCTTT. Its translation is CASSLLALNTEAFF.

V and J are TRBV10-2 and TRBJ2-7; D is perhaps TRBD2 (5 bases). The germline gives CDR1 WSHSY, CDR2 SAAADI. Between the trimmed V and J ends, which lost 5 bases and 6 bases, there was a span of 14 bases. The CDR3 has 13 residues. DNA of the CDR3: TGCGCCAGCAGTTTGGACTGGGCCCTCGAGCAGTACTTC. Translated: CASSLDWALEQYF.

The V gene is TRBV19, the J gene TRBJ1-4, with D possibly being TRBD1 (6 bases). From germline, CDR1 is LNHDA and CDR2 SQIVND (reference sequence). V lost 4 bases, J lost 5 bases, and 14 bases lay in between. This CDR3 region has 15 residues. The CDR3 DNA reads as TGTGCCAGTAGTACCAGGACAGTGTCAAATGAAAAACTGTTTTTT. Amino acid sequence: CASSTRTVSNEKLFF.

The chain employs TRBV6-5 and TRBJ2-7; TRBD1 matches 8 bases. Germline CDR1 and CDR2: MNHEY and SVGAGI. V was pared by 2 bases and J by 10 bases, with 13 bases of the junction left unmatched. The CDR3 extends over 15 amino acids. The CDR3 DNA reads TGTGCCAGCAGTTACCGTCAGGGGGCGGCTTTTGAACAGTACTTC. Its protein is CASSYRQGAAFEQYF.

This chain connects TRBV4-1 to TRBJ2-7, with a weak D call TRBD2 (5 bases). Trimming stripped 2 bases from V and 2 bases from J, with 13 bases between. The V gene's germline CDR1 is MGHRA and CDR2 YSYEKL. The CDR3 is made up of 15 amino acids. Here the CDR3 reads CASSQHREPAYEQYF. CDR3 sequence (DNA): TGCGCCAGCAGCCAACACCGGGAACCCGCCTACGAGCAGTACTTC.

The CDR3, as DNA: TGTGCCAGCAGCCCGGCGACTAGCGGGAGTAACGAGCAGTACTTC. This sequence encodes CASSPATSGSNEQYF. This chain joins TRBV28 and TRBJ2-7; 12 bases fit TRBD2. The CDR3 runs 15 residues. Trimming removed 6 bases from V and 5 bases from J; junction bases left unmatched: 8. Per the germline V gene, CDR1 is MDHEN and CDR2 is SYDVKM.

V gene TRBV7-9 combines with J gene TRBJ2-7, with D uncertain. The CDR3 length is 14 residues. Germline V gives CDR1 SEHNR, CDR2 FQNEAQ (reference sequence). V lost 3 bases to trimming and J lost 0 bases, with 9 bases between them. CDR3 residues: CASSFQELSYEQYF. CDR3 bases: TGTGCCAGCAGCTTTCAGGAACTCTCCTACGAGCAGTACTTC. Full variable domain (remainder filled in from reference TRBV7-9 and TRBJ2-7): DTGVSQNPRHKITKRGQNVTFRCDPISEHNRLYWYRQTLGQGPEFLTYFQNEAQLEKSRLLSDRFSAERPKGSFSTLEIQRTEQGDSAMYLCASSFQELSYEQYFGPGTRLTVT.

CDR3 loop: CASSPSLAGVWGELFF. As DNA, the CDR3 is TGTGCCAGCAGCCCCAGTCTAGCGGGAGTATGGGGGGAGCTGTTTTTT. V usage is TRBV11-2 and J usage is TRBJ2-2; 10 nucleotides line up with TRBD2. The V and J ends lost 5 bases and 8 bases, in that order; junction bases with no gene match: 11. CDR1 is SGHAT, CDR2 FQNNGV, per germline. The CDR3 extends over 16 amino acids.

V usage is TRBV6-6 and J usage is TRBJ1-1, with 7 bases that match TRBD1. This CDR3 spans 14 amino acids. Unmatched junction bases numbered 6, after V lost 1 base and J lost 7 bases. Germline assignment: CDR1 MNHNY and CDR2 SVGAGI (reference sequence). The CDR3 DNA sequence: TGTGCCAGCAGTTACTTCGTCGGGGACAGTGAAGCTTTCTTT. This sequence encodes CASSYFVGDSEAFF.

The rearrangement uses TRBV28 and TRBJ2-1; the match to TRBD1 covers 11 bases. The CDR3 length is 21 residues. V shed 2 bases and J 0 bases; nucleotides not matched to a gene: 15. Germline V gene lookup returns CDR1 MDHEN and CDR2 SYDVKM. In DNA, the CDR3 is TGTGCCAGCAGTTTACCTTTATTAGGACAGGGGGCGGAGAGCTCCTACAATGAGCAGTTCTTC. Protein sequence: CASSLPLLGQGAESSYNEQFF.

J is TRBJ1-2 and V is TRBV19; 8 positions match TRBD1. CDR1 is LNHDA, CDR2 SQIVND, per germline (reference sequence). The V segment lost 4 bases and the J segment 6 bases; nucleotides outside the gene matches: 7. This CDR3 is built from 14 residues. The CDR3 region is CASSTGGQGNGYTF. CDR3 nucleotides: TGTGCCAGTAGTACCGGAGGACAGGGTAATGGCTACACCTTC.

The genes are TRBV6-5 and TRBJ2-7; a possible D gene is TRBD1 (6 bases). Between the trimmed V and J ends, which lost 0 bases and 2 bases, there was a span of 8 bases. The CDR3 is 14 residues long. The germline gives CDR1 MNHEY, CDR2 SVGAGI. DNA of the CDR3: TGTGCCAGCAGTTACTCACAGGGAACCTACGAGCAGTACTTC. Protein: CASSYSQGTYEQYF.

This clone was found a few times. The genes are TRBV11-2 and TRBJ2-1; 10 positions match TRBD2. The CDR3 has 16 residues. V lost 2 bases to trimming and J lost 7 bases; unmatched junction nucleotides: 8. The germline V gene has CDR1 SGHAT and CDR2 FQNNGV. The CDR3 protein is CASSLFLAGGVNEQFF. CDR3 in DNA: TGTGCCAGCAGCTTATTTTTAGCGGGAGGAGTGAATGAGCAGTTCTTC.

The genes are TRBV6-5 and TRBJ1-5; no reliable D call. The CDR3 contains 15 residues. Germline loops: CDR1 MNHEY, CDR2 SVGAGI. V was trimmed by 6 bases and J by 4 bases, leaving 16 bases between them. The CDR3 protein is CASRSTPLGNQPQHF. The CDR3 coding sequence is TGTGCCAGCAGAAGCACACCCCTCGGGAATCAGCCCCAGCATTTT.

CDR3 DNA sequence: TGTGCCAGCAGTTACGGGCCCACCTTGGGAGGGTATGGCTACACCTTC. Translated: CASSYGPTLGGYGYTF. The chain employs TRBV6-5 and TRBJ1-2; D is uncertain. This CDR3 is built from 16 residues. CDR1 is MNHEY and CDR2 is SVGAGI in the germline V gene. V was trimmed by 2 bases and J by 5 bases, leaving 18 bases between them.

The chain recombines TRBV10-3 with TRBJ2-3, with 8 nucleotides matching TRBD2. The germline gives CDR1 ENHRY, CDR2 SYGVKD. After removal of 11 bases from V and 4 bases from J, the junction contained 11 bases not matched to a gene. CDR3 length: 14 residues. The CDR3 region has the DNA TGTGCCTCCCTAGGCGCGGGAGGCGCAGATACGCAGTATTTT. This codes for CASLGAGGADTQYF.

As DNA, the CDR3 is TGCGCCAGCAGCTTGGAGGCAGGGCCAGCCTATGGCTACACCTTC. Protein sequence: CASSLEAGPAYGYTF. The chain employs TRBV5-1 and TRBJ1-2; maybe TRBD1 (5 bases). CDR1 is SGHRS and CDR2 is YFSETQ in the germline V gene. This CDR3 region has 15 residues. Trimming left V 0 bases short and J 4 bases short, with 13 bases between.

This clone was seen once. J is TRBJ1-2 and V is TRBV7-2, with unresolved D. Germline CDR1 SGHTA, CDR2 FQGNSA. V shed 1 base and J shed 1 base, with 13 bases lying between them. The CDR3 runs to 16 residues. The CDR3 DNA follows: TGTGCCAGCAGCTTAGTCCGGGGTAGCCTTAACTATGGCTACACCTTC. Translation: CASSLVRGSLNYGYTF.

This rearrangement joins TRBV6-1 to TRBJ1-3; 8 bases line up with TRBD1. The CDR3 is 17 residues long. The V and J ends lost 4 bases and 11 bases, in that order; junction bases with no gene match: 19. The germline V gene encodes CDR1 MNHNS and CDR2 SASEGT. The CDR3 sequence is CASSGGRGPAPLTAIYF. DNA of the CDR3: TGTGCCAGCAGTGGGGGCAGGGGGCCTGCTCCTTTAACAGCCATATATTTT.

V gene TRBV28 combines with J gene TRBJ1-1, with 11 nucleotides matching TRBD1. Germline loops: CDR1 MDHEN, CDR2 SYDVKM. Trimming took 6 bases from V and 9 from J; bases not matched to a gene: 6. This CDR3 region has 13 residues. The DNA for the CDR3 is TGTGCCAGCAGACACGGGACAGGGGGACAAGCTTTCTTT. As protein: CASRHGTGGQAFF.

The rearrangement joins TRBV21-1 to TRBJ1-1; TRBD1, as called in the table, went unchecked against the DNA. TRBV21-1 is a known pseudogene. CDR3 size: 15 residues. The CDR3 sequence is CASSRAQGAYSEAFF. As DNA, the CDR3 is TGTGCCAGCAGCAGGGCACAGGGGGCCTACTCTGAAGCTTTCTTT.

This sequence joins TRBV29-1 and TRBJ2-1; 12 bases map to TRBD2. CDR1 is SQVTM, CDR2 ANQGSEA, per germline. V gave up 8 bases and J gave up 4 bases; unmatched junction bases: 6. The CDR3 contains 14 residues. This chain's CDR3 is CSTRTSGTYNEQFF. CDR3 DNA: TGCAGCACTAGGACTAGCGGGACTTACAATGAGCAGTTCTTC.